What follows is one T cell receptor (beta chain) and its context. V lost 0 bases and J lost 3, with 8 bases in between. Looked up from germline, CDR1 is SGHDT and CDR2 is YYEEEE. The CDR3 contains 14 residues. The data are from a study of blood T cell repertoires in COVID-19. Sequenced by immunoSEQ multiplex PCR; TCRdb stores in-frame clones only, minus some. The table has roughly 120,000 clones, just under 85% seen once. Source material: peripheral blood. This chain links TRBV5-6 with TRBJ2-3, with unresolved D. The sequence was collected from a man aged 70-80 years with active or convalescent COVID-19. The CDR3 nucleotides are TGTGCCAGCAGCTTGGTCATGAGGACAGATACGCAGTATTTT. It encodes CASSLVMRTDTQYF. The variable domain in full, with the rest retrieved from reference TRBV5-6 and TRBJ2-3, is DAGVTQSPTHLIKTRGQQVTLRCSPKSGHDTVSWYQQALGQGPQFIFQYYEEEERQRGNFPDRFSGHQFPNYSSELNVNALLLGDSALYLCASSLVMRTDTQYFGPGTRLTVL.